This TCR beta chain was retrieved from a study of human T cells and chemical hapten exposure. Study context: Subjects had 2% DPC placed on roughly 2 cm by roughly 2 cm of upper inner arm skin for sensitization. A mostly female patient group had alopecia areata, totalis or universalis.

CDR3 size: 15 residues. V shed 3 bases and J 2 bases; nucleotides not matched to a gene: 8. The germline V gene has CDR1 DFQATT and CDR2 SNEGSKA (reference sequence). During construction of the library, unique molecular identifiers were attached to individual cDNA molecules for quantitative, reproducible TCR counting. TCRdb reprocessed the RACE reads with MiXCR, giving one entry per CDR3 protein. The sample holds more than 80,000 distinct CDR3 sequences, roughly a tenth seen once. The time point is: pre-sensitization, week 0. Treatment given: therapeutic diphenylcyclopropenone sensitization with weekly scalp DPC.

Sequencing was performed on whole blood, taken in connection with sensitization to the hapten diphenylcyclopropenone (DPC). The sequence was collected from an older woman with alopecia areata. Some clones in this sample may be carry-over from other donors' samples. V is TRBV20-1 and J is TRBJ2-3; 7 bases line up with TRBD2. CDR3 DNA sequence: TGCAGTGCTAGCCCCGTCGCGGGGGTCACAGATACGCAGTATTTT. Residues: CSASPVAGVTDTQYF.